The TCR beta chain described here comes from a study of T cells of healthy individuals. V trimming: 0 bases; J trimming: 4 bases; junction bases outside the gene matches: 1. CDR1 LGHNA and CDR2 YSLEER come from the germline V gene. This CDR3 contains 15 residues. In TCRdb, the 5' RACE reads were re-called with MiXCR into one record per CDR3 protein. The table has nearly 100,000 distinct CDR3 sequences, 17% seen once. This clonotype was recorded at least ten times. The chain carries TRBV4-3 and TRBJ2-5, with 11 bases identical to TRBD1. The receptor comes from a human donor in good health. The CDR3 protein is CASSQDGQGAETQYF. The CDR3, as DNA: TGCGCCAGCAGCCAAGATGGACAGGGGGCAGAGACCCAGTACTTC.